A selection of T cell receptor beta chains follows, all from one sample in a study of CD8+ T cells in alopecia areata. The assay was immunoSEQ multiplex PCR, and TCRdb's table has in-frame clones only and misses some. The data show 90,000 to 130,000 clones, 58% seen once. Material for sequencing was NKG2D-low CD8+ T cells sorted from blood. The origin of the receptors is a human donor with alopecia areata. CDR3s leave out the opening cysteine and the closing phenylalanine or tryptophan. Each record gives: CDR3 protein, J gene, V gene, clone size. Some rows mark clone size as missing; the rest say once, few, many or name a class of expanded clone.

CDR3aa: ASSLDPIGEAF
j_gene: TRBJ1-1
v_gene: TRBV7-2
abundance: NA

CDR3aa: ASSFVGSQETQY
j_gene: TRBJ2-5
v_gene: TRBV28
abundance: few

CDR3aa: ASSVPSGGTYEQY
j_gene: TRBJ2-7
v_gene: TRBV7-9
abundance: few

CDR3aa: ASSWTSGGTYEQY
j_gene: TRBJ2-7
v_gene: TRBV7-9
abundance: few

CDR3aa: SVEGFGANTGELF
j_gene: TRBJ2-2
v_gene: TRBV29-1
abundance: few

CDR3aa: ASPRDRGHVEQF
j_gene: TRBJ2-1
v_gene: TRBV2
abundance: NA

CDR3aa: ASSWNDNEQF
j_gene: TRBJ2-1
v_gene: TRBV5-1
abundance: few

CDR3aa: SVGLLDRDSGANVLT
j_gene: TRBJ2-6
v_gene: TRBV29-1
abundance: NA

CDR3aa: ASSLSGQGYDGYT
j_gene: TRBJ1-2
v_gene: TRBV28
abundance: NA

CDR3aa: ASSLLLQGTEQF
j_gene: TRBJ2-1
v_gene: TRBV27
abundance: NA

CDR3aa: SVVGQGSLNTEAF
j_gene: TRBJ1-1
v_gene: TRBV29-1
abundance: NA

CDR3aa: ASSAWDSSYNEQF
j_gene: TRBJ2-1
v_gene: TRBV2
abundance: NA

CDR3aa: ASSPQGLAEQF
j_gene: TRBJ2-1
v_gene: TRBV7-9
abundance: few

CDR3aa: ASSPNKEQF
j_gene: TRBJ2-1
v_gene: TRBV7-9
abundance: few

CDR3aa: ASSLTGLAIAYNEQF
j_gene: TRBJ2-1
v_gene: TRBV7-3
abundance: NA

CDR3aa: ASGGLGSFQETQY
j_gene: TRBJ2-5
v_gene: TRBV27
abundance: NA

CDR3aa: SVEGAGTGGDYEQY
j_gene: NA
v_gene: TRBV29-1
abundance: NA

CDR3aa: ASSQPADNFYEQY
j_gene: TRBJ2-7
v_gene: TRBV4-1
abundance: few

CDR3aa: ASSLKVLSRTDAEAF
j_gene: TRBJ1-1
v_gene: TRBV11-2
abundance: NA

CDR3aa: ASQAYNEQF
j_gene: TRBJ2-1
v_gene: TRBV27
abundance: once

CDR3aa: ASSPKTSGIHEQY
j_gene: TRBJ2-7
v_gene: TRBV27
abundance: NA

CDR3aa: ASSSLQGAGGYT
j_gene: TRBJ1-2
v_gene: TRBV27
abundance: NA

CDR3aa: ASGDTDTQY
j_gene: TRBJ2-3
v_gene: TRBV12-5
abundance: NA

CDR3aa: ASSLVLAGGVSDTQY
j_gene: TRBJ2-3
v_gene: TRBV7-8
abundance: NA

CDR3aa: ASSPIAGGPSYNEQF
j_gene: TRBJ2-1
v_gene: TRBV28
abundance: NA

CDR3aa: ASPRTELNTEAF
j_gene: TRBJ1-1
v_gene: TRBV2
abundance: NA

CDR3aa: ASSWGSRTSDYEQY
j_gene: TRBJ2-7
v_gene: TRBV5-6
abundance: few

CDR3aa: ASSLDSPAALDEQF
j_gene: TRBJ2-1
v_gene: TRBV11-2
abundance: NA

CDR3aa: ASRDSGYNEQF
j_gene: TRBJ2-1
v_gene: TRBV4-1
abundance: NA

CDR3aa: ASSGRTGYGGYT
j_gene: TRBJ1-2
v_gene: TRBV7-9
abundance: few

CDR3aa: ASSYSLEAFDYGYT
j_gene: TRBJ1-2
v_gene: TRBV6-5
abundance: NA

CDR3aa: SARGPEQF
j_gene: TRBJ2-1
v_gene: TRBV20-1
abundance: NA

CDR3aa: ASSEGVEAGELF
j_gene: TRBJ2-2
v_gene: TRBV10-1
abundance: NA

CDR3aa: ASSSSSGRAGSDTQY
j_gene: TRBJ2-3
v_gene: TRBV5-4
abundance: NA

CDR3aa: ASSLSGAYEQY
j_gene: TRBJ2-7
v_gene: TRBV7-2
abundance: NA

CDR3aa: ASQYFYSSYNEQF
j_gene: TRBJ2-1
v_gene: TRBV28
abundance: NA

CDR3aa: ASSLIRYEKLF
j_gene: TRBJ1-4
v_gene: TRBV5-6
abundance: few

CDR3aa: ASSLNVNTEAF
j_gene: TRBJ1-1
v_gene: TRBV6-6
abundance: NA

CDR3aa: ASSLRGQPNQPQH
j_gene: TRBJ1-5
v_gene: TRBV5-1
abundance: NA

CDR3aa: ASSYSSGRADEQY
j_gene: TRBJ2-7
v_gene: TRBV6-5
abundance: NA